Below, 4 T cell receptor beta chains from the same sample are listed, as sequenced in a study of shared clonotypes between healthy human individuals (dated by TCRdb to the early 2020s). Library creation used the immunoSEQ multiplex PCR assay. TCRdb provides this immuneACCESS table in a form limited to in-frame rearrangements. Some clones are lacking; in checked studies, under half of them reflect an unresolved V gene, and why the rest are absent is not known. Counted in this sample were 2 million to 2.5 million clones; roughly 95% of them appeared once. The leading ten clones occupy approximately 1.2% of the sample. CD8 naive samples were CD45RO-negative cells positively selected for CCR7, giving a CD45RA+CCR7+ population that excluded TemRA cells. Sequenced sample: naive CD8+ T cells sorted from blood. In light of the paper, this sample's cell subset or site label describes: CD45RA+CCR7+. The source is a man aged 18-30 years in good health.

The chain joins TRBV7-9 to TRBJ2-5, with a tentative D call TRBD2 (5 bases). The CDR3 covers 15 residues. CDR1 SEHNR and CDR2 FQNEAQ come from the germline V gene (reference sequence). Between the trimmed V and J ends, which lost 10 bases and 1 base, there was a span of 19 bases. The CDR3 here is CAIEVREEGQETQYF. CDR3 DNA: TGTGCCATCGAAGTCCGGGAAGAGGGCCAAGAGACCCAGTACTTC.

This rearrangement joins TRBV9 to TRBJ2-2; possible D gene TRBD1, 5 bases. The CDR3 is made up of 16 amino acids. With 0 bases removed from V and 3 bases from J, the gap between germline ends came to 12 bases. Germline V gene lookup returns CDR1 SGDLS and CDR2 YYNGEE. CDR3 in amino acids: CASSVAAGFDTGELFF. CDR3 coding DNA: TGTGCCAGCAGCGTAGCGGCAGGGTTCGACACCGGGGAGCTGTTTTTT.

The rearrangement joins TRBV11-2 to TRBJ2-7; the D gene could be TRBD1 or TRBD2 (5 bases each). V gave up 1 base and J gave up 1 base, with 11 bases separating them. The CDR3 is made up of 15 amino acids. Germline-derived CDR1 and CDR2 are SGHAT and FQNNGV. This CDR3 reads CASSLGRDPSYEQYF. CDR3 sequence (DNA): TGTGCCAGCAGCTTAGGCCGGGACCCTTCCTACGAGCAGTACTTC. Using reference TRBV11-2 and TRBJ2-7 for the parts outside the CDR3, the full variable domain is EAGVAQSPRYKIIEKRQSVAFWCNPISGHATLYWYQQILGQGPKLLIQFQNNGVVDDSQLPKDRFSAERLKGVDSTLKIQPAKLEDSAVYLCASSLGRDPSYEQYFGPGTRLTVT.

The V call is TRBV7-2, the J call TRBJ2-5, with TRBD1 matching over 9 bases. This CDR3 has 17 amino acids. Trimming took 0 bases from V and 3 from J; bases not matched to a gene: 8. Germline CDR1 SGHTA, CDR2 FQGNSA. The CDR3 is CASSLAGTGTEEETQYF. DNA for the CDR3: TGTGCCAGCAGCTTAGCTGGGACAGGGACTGAGGAAGAGACCCAGTACTTC.